The rows below give T cell receptor beta chains drawn from one sample of a study of blood T cell repertoires in COVID-19. The assay was immunoSEQ multiplex PCR, and TCRdb's table has in-frame clones only and misses some. The data show about 360,000 clones, 86% seen once. The sample was peripheral blood. The receptors here all came from a woman in her fifties or sixties with COVID-19, enrolled during active disease. CDR3s include the opening cysteine and the closing phenylalanine or tryptophan. The D gene is left open where the match is weak. Expanded clones get a size class; other rows say once, few or many, or leave the size out.

v_gene	abundance	j_gene	d_gene	CDR3aa	CDR3nt
TRBV2	.	TRBJ2-5	.	CASTFFGQETQYF	TGTGCCAGCACCTTCTTCGGGCAAGAGACCCAGTACTTC
TRBV9	.	TRBJ1-2	TRBD1	CASSNAGGASYGYTF	TGTGCCAGCAGCAATGCAGGGGGCGCGTCCTATGGCTACACCTTC
TRBV18	.	TRBJ1-1	.	CASSSSLNTEAFF	TGTGCCAGCTCATCCTCCCTAAACACTGAAGCTTTCTTT
TRBV4-1	.	TRBJ1-2	.	CASSQDRRATSYGYTF	TGCGCCAGCAGCCAAGATCGGAGAGCGACGAGCTATGGCTACACCTTC
TRBV27	.	TRBJ1-5	TRBD1	CASSPRTGHSNQPQHF	TGTGCCAGCAGCCCTCGGACAGGGCATAGCAATCAGCCCCAGCATTTT
TRBV30	.	TRBJ2-7	TRBD1	CAWSGKTGLAEYF	TGTGCCTGGAGTGGGAAGACAGGGCTCGCGGAGTACTTC
TRBV7-9	.	TRBJ1-2	.	CASSKTQEEGDYGYTF	TGTGCCAGCAGCAAAACGCAGGAAGAGGGAGACTATGGCTACACCTTC
TRBV7-9	.	TRBJ1-2	TRBD1	CASTPLVGQGANYGYTF	TGTGCCAGCACCCCCCTGGTAGGACAGGGGGCCAACTATGGCTACACCTTC
TRBV6-2/TRBV6-3	.	TRBJ2-3	.	CASSPKETDTQYF	TGTGCCAGCAGCCCGAAAGAGACAGATACGCAGTATTTT
TRBV29-1	.	TRBJ2-5	TRBD1	CSVRGTDQETQYF	TGCAGCGTCCGTGGGACAGACCAAGAGACCCAGTACTTC
TRBV6-6	few	TRBJ2-5	TRBD2	CASSYGGGDGETQYF	TGTGCCAGCAGTTACGGCGGGGGGGATGGAGAGACCCAGTACTTC
TRBV9	.	TRBJ1-1	TRBD1	CASSVGGQGAWNTEAFF	TGTGCCAGCAGCGTAGGGGGACAGGGGGCGTGGAACACTGAAGCTTTCTTT
TRBV15	.	TRBJ1-1	.	CATSSLELNTEAFF	TGTGCCACCAGCAGTTTAGAGTTGAACACTGAAGCTTTCTTT
TRBV7-9	.	TRBJ2-7	.	CASSQPAGFPLSSYEQYF	TGTGCCAGCAGCCAACCCGCAGGGTTCCCCTTAAGCTCCTACGAGCAGTACTTC
TRBV5-5	.	TRBJ1-2	TRBD1	CASSLAGQGYGGYTF	TGTGCCAGCAGCTTAGCGGGACAGGGTTATGGAGGCTACACCTTC
TRBV5-1	.	TRBJ2-1	TRBD2	CASSELGLAGGQRNEQFF	TGCGCCAGCAGCGAGCTGGGACTAGCGGGGGGGCAGAGGAATGAGCAGTTCTTC
TRBV27	.	TRBJ1-2	.	CASSWGRTYGYTF	TGTGCCAGCAGTTGGGGGAGGACCTATGGCTACACCTTC
TRBV6-5	.	TRBJ1-2	TRBD1	CASSYQGDYGYTF	TGTGCCAGCAGTTACCAGGGGGACTATGGCTACACCTTC
TRBV2	.	TRBJ1-2	.	CASSSQNLYGYTF	TGTGCCAGCAGCTCACAGAATCTCTATGGCTACACCTTC
TRBV18	.	TRBJ1-2	.	CASSPGHLSVNYGYTF	TGTGCCAGCTCACCGGGACACCTTTCCGTAAACTATGGCTACACCTTC
TRBV7-2	.	TRBJ1-3	TRBD1	CASSLGDRAGNTIYF	TGTGCCAGCAGCTTGGGGGACAGGGCTGGAAACACCATATATTTT
TRBV6-2/TRBV6-3	few	TRBJ1-6	TRBD1	CASSKRQGNGSPLHF	TGTGCCAGCAGCAAGAGACAGGGGAATGGCTCACCCCTCCACTTT
TRBV12-3/TRBV12-4	.	TRBJ2-7	.	CASTRTLYEQYF	TGTGCCAGCACCCGGACACTCTACGAGCAGTACTTC
TRBV11-2	.	TRBJ1-2	.	CASSLVYGQGARGYTF	TGTGCCAGCAGCTTAGTTTATGGGCAGGGCGCTCGAGGCTACACCTTC
TRBV6-2/TRBV6-3	few	TRBJ1-2	.	CASSTTGRGYGYTF	TGTGCCAGCAGTACTACAGGGCGCGGCTATGGCTACACCTTC
TRBV5-1	.	TRBJ2-7	TRBD1	CASKNGQGAREQYF	TGCGCCAGCAAAAACGGACAGGGCGCGCGCGAGCAGTACTTC
TRBV7-3	.	TRBJ2-5	.	CASSLPSGGGASQETQYF	TGTGCCAGCAGCCTGCCCTCTGGTGGGGGGGCGTCTCAAGAGACCCAGTACTTC
TRBV6-6	.	TRBJ1-1	.	CASSSGGVGGDTEAFF	TGTGCCAGCAGTAGCGGGGGGGTGGGAGGAGACACTGAAGCTTTCTTT
TRBV19	.	TRBJ2-2	.	CASSTVQVNTGELFF	TGTGCCAGTAGTACAGTCCAGGTGAACACCGGGGAGCTGTTTTTT
TRBV10-2	.	TRBJ1-2	.	CASSESAYGYTF	TGCGCCAGCAGTGAGTCGGCCTATGGCTACACCTTC
TRBV6-5	.	TRBJ1-2	TRBD1	CASSPGTETIYGYTF	TGTGCCAGCAGCCCCGGGACAGAAACTATTTATGGCTACACCTTC
TRBV7-9	.	TRBJ1-1	TRBD1	CASSPDRGGLKNTEAFF	TGTGCCAGCAGCCCTGACAGGGGGGGACTAAAGAACACTGAAGCTTTCTTT
TRBV12-3/TRBV12-4	.	TRBJ1-6	.	CASSLWGGSPLHF	TGTGCCAGCAGTTTATGGGGGGGTTCACCCCTCCACTTT
TRBV4-2	.	TRBJ1-5	.	CASSQGQAVGNQPQHF	TGTGCCAGCAGCCAAGGACAGGCAGTGGGCAATCAGCCCCAGCATTTT
TRBV6-4	.	TRBJ1-2	TRBD1	CASSEIFFGDRNGYTF	TGTGCCAGCAGTGAAATCTTCTTCGGGGACAGGAATGGCTACACCTTC
TRBV28	.	TRBJ1-2	.	CASSLGTWGNYGYTF	TGTGCCAGCAGTTTAGGGACTTGGGGAAACTATGGCTACACCTTC
TRBV3-1/TRBV3-2	.	TRBJ2-1	TRBD2	CASSPRGGAHNEQFF	TGTGCCAGCAGCCCTCGGGGGGGGGCCCACAATGAGCAGTTCTTC
TRBV10-3	.	TRBJ1-1	.	CAISLGGNTEAFF	TGTGCCATCAGTCTCGGGGGGAACACTGAAGCTTTCTTT
TRBV7-3	.	TRBJ2-3	TRBD2	CASSLTSGLAGDTQYF	TGTGCCAGCAGCTTAACGAGCGGGTTAGCGGGGGATACGCAGTATTTT
TRBV27	once	TRBJ2-1	TRBD2	CASSFSAGGLNEQFF	TGTGCCAGCAGTTTTTCAGCGGGGGGGTTAAATGAGCAGTTCTTC
TRBV7-2	.	TRBJ1-4	.	CASSFTTGTREKLFF	TGTGCCAGCAGCTTCACGACAGGAACCAGAGAAAAACTGTTTTTT
TRBV5-1	.	TRBJ1-2	.	CASSLGAGLNYGYTF	TGCGCCAGCAGCTTGGGGGCAGGGTTAAACTATGGCTACACCTTC
TRBV6-5	.	TRBJ2-5	.	CATQQGYETQYF	TGTGCCACTCAACAGGGATACGAGACCCAGTACTTC
TRBV9	.	TRBJ2-7	TRBD1	CASSFATGSPAEQYF	TGTGCCAGCAGCTTTGCGACAGGGAGTCCCGCCGAGCAGTACTTC
TRBV7-6	.	TRBJ2-3	TRBD2	CASSSGLVSPPTDTQYF	TGTGCCAGCAGCTCCGGACTAGTTTCTCCGCCCACAGATACGCAGTATTTT
TRBV3-1/TRBV3-2	.	TRBJ2-5	TRBD2	CASSQMSSGGETQYF	TGTGCCAGCAGCCAAATGTCCAGCGGGGGAGAGACCCAGTACTTC
TRBV20-1	.	TRBJ1-1	.	CSAPKEVEAFF	TGCAGTGCTCCAAAGGAGGTTGAAGCTTTCTTT
TRBV11-3	once	TRBJ1-6	.	CASSSLSNSPLHF	TGTGCCAGCAGCTCGTTAAGCAATTCACCCCTCCACTTT
TRBV19	.	TRBJ1-2	.	CASSFASDKWAYGYTF	TGTGCCAGTAGCTTCGCCTCGGACAAATGGGCCTATGGCTACACCTTC
TRBV7-3	.	TRBJ2-5	TRBD2	CASSPTGRGETQYF	TGTGCCAGCAGCCCAACGGGGAGGGGAGAGACCCAGTACTTC
TRBV29-1	.	TRBJ1-3	.	CSVQPRGSGNTIYF	TGCAGCGTCCAACCACGGGGCTCTGGAAACACCATATATTTT
TRBV21-1	.	TRBJ2-7	.	CASSKERSSNSYEQYF	TGTGCCAGCAGCAAAGAGAGATCATCGAACTCCTACGAGCAGTACTTC
TRBV7-6	.	TRBJ2-3	TRBD2	CASSLVVSGGTDTQYF	TGTGCCAGCAGCTTAGTGGTTAGCGGGGGCACAGATACGCAGTATTTT
TRBV5-1	.	TRBJ2-1	TRBD1	CASSFSSRGPNEQFF	TGCGCCAGCAGCTTTTCAAGCAGGGGGCCCAATGAGCAGTTCTTC
TRBV19	.	TRBJ1-2	.	CASSMGGSLYGYTF	TGTGCCAGTAGTATGGGGGGAAGCCTGTATGGCTACACCTTC
TRBV30	.	TRBJ1-3	.	CAWSVASGNTIYF	TGTGCCTGGAGTGTAGCCTCTGGAAACACCATATATTTT
TRBV30	.	TRBJ1-3	.	CAWSAYSGNTIYF	TGTGCCTGGAGTGCCTACAGTGGAAACACCATATATTTT